The 18 T cell receptor beta chains below come from one sample, sequenced in a study of shared clonotypes between healthy human individuals. Using immunoSEQ multiplex PCR, the repertoire was profiled, and TCRdb retains in-frame clones only, with some absent. In the table there are about 1,900,000 clones, just under 95% of which are singletons. CD45RO-negative, CCR7-positively selected cells formed the naive CD8 fraction, excluding terminally differentiated effector memory CD45RA+ cells. Material: naive CD8+ T cells sorted from blood. The receptors were gathered from a young man in good health.

The chain carries TRBV11-3 and TRBJ2-1; 9 bases are a match to TRBD2. The V segment lost 5 bases and the J segment 5 bases; nucleotides outside the gene matches: 13. The CDR3 covers 17 residues. Per the germline V gene, CDR1 is SGHNT and CDR2 is YENEEA. CDR3 nucleotide sequence: TGTGCCAGCAGCACCACATTTGGGGCGGGAGGGGACAATGAGCAGTTCTTC. As protein: CASSTTFGAGGDNEQFF. The full variable domain, completed using reference TRBV11-3 and TRBJ2-1, is EAGVVQSPRYKIIEKKQPVAFWCNPISGHNTLYWYLQNLGQGPELLIRYENEEAVDDSQLPKDRFSAERLKGVDSTLKIQPAELGDSAVYLCASSTTFGAGGDNEQFFGPGTRLTVL.

The chain is built from TRBV4-1 and TRBJ2-7; TRBD1 matches at 9 bases. Germline V lookup: CDR1 MGHRA, CDR2 YSYEKL. With 2 bases clipped from V and 2 bases from J, the junction kept 7 bases outside the gene matches. The CDR3 is 16 residues long. The CDR3 protein is CASSQPGTGHPYEQYF. CDR3 bases: TGCGCCAGCAGCCAACCAGGGACAGGGCATCCCTACGAGCAGTACTTC.

The V and J genes are TRBV19 and TRBJ2-7, with 7 bases identical to TRBD1. The CDR3 length is 13 residues. From germline, CDR1 is LNHDA and CDR2 SQIVND (reference sequence). V lost 8 bases to trimming and J lost 1 base; unmatched junction nucleotides: 5. CDR3: CASSGQVSYEQYF. The CDR3 DNA follows: TGTGCCAGTTCCGGACAGGTGTCCTACGAGCAGTACTTC.

This chain connects TRBV5-6 to TRBJ2-5; 8 bases are a match to TRBD1. CDR1 is SGHDT and CDR2 is YYEEEE in the germline V gene. This CDR3 has 14 amino acids. V shed 2 bases and J 2 bases; nucleotides not matched to a gene: 2. CDR3 region: CASSFRGRQETQYF. The DNA of the CDR3 is TGTGCCAGCAGCTTCAGGGGGCGGCAAGAGACCCAGTACTTC.

The rearrangement uses TRBV10-3 and TRBJ2-2; D may be TRBD1 or TRBD2 (6 bases each). Germline V gives CDR1 ENHRY, CDR2 SYGVKD. This CDR3 has 15 amino acids. V shed 7 bases and J shed 3 bases, with 15 bases lying between them. The CDR3 protein is CAIKGDSIHTGELFF. As DNA, the CDR3 is TGTGCCATCAAGGGGGACTCGATACACACCGGGGAGCTGTTTTTT.

This rearrangement joins TRBV7-9 to TRBJ2-7, with 7 bases matching TRBD1. CDR1 is SEHNR and CDR2 is FQNEAQ in the germline V gene (reference sequence). CDR3 size: 14 residues. Trimming took 4 bases from V and 1 from J; bases not matched to a gene: 4. CDR3 residues: CASSYLGQSYEQYF. Written as DNA, the CDR3 is TGTGCCAGCAGCTACTTGGGACAGTCCTACGAGCAGTACTTC.

The rearrangement joins TRBV19 to TRBJ2-2; TRBD2 matches 7 bases. CDR1 is LNHDA, CDR2 SQIVND, per germline (reference sequence). J lost 4 bases, V lost 5 bases, and 7 bases had no gene match. This CDR3 contains 15 residues. The CDR3 reads CASSLGGSFTGELFF. CDR3 coding DNA: TGTGCCAGTAGTTTGGGCGGGAGTTTCACCGGGGAGCTGTTTTTT.

The chain links TRBV4-1 to TRBJ2-1; TRBD1 matches 11 bases. CDR1 is MGHRA and CDR2 is YSYEKL in the germline V gene. CDR3 size: 17 residues. J was trimmed by 9 bases and V by 0 bases; bases with no gene match: 10. The CDR3 nucleotides are TGCGCCAGCAGCCAAGAACCGGGGACAGGGGGAGGAGGTGAGCAGTTCTTC. This gives the protein CASSQEPGTGGGGEQFF.

The rearrangement links TRBV27 to TRBJ1-1; D is uncertain. The CDR3 runs 15 residues. Trimming took off 5 bases at V and 9 bases at J, with 22 bases between the two ends. Germline-derived CDR1 and CDR2 are MNHEY and SMNVEV (reference sequence). CDR3 sequence: CASSRQAFGLTKAFF. For the CDR3, the DNA is TGTGCCAGCAGTCGGCAGGCATTCGGATTGACTAAAGCTTTCTTT.

The rearrangement uses TRBV13 and TRBJ2-1; 7 bases line up with TRBD1. CDR3 size: 17 residues. V shed 2 bases and J 2 bases; nucleotides not matched to a gene: 9. Germline loops: CDR1 PRHDT, CDR2 FYEKMQ (reference sequence). The CDR3 is CASSLSLRQGPYNEQFF. The CDR3 nucleotides are TGTGCCAGCAGCTTATCTCTACGACAGGGCCCCTACAATGAGCAGTTCTTC.

The chain carries TRBV5-8 and TRBJ2-7, with D uncertain. Germline lookup yields CDR1 SGHTS and CDR2 YDEGEE. This CDR3 region has 16 residues. With 0 bases removed from V and 2 bases from J, the gap between germline ends came to 15 bases. CDR3 protein: CASSLELIWGAYEQYF. Written as DNA, the CDR3 is TGTGCCAGCAGCTTGGAATTAATATGGGGTGCCTACGAGCAGTACTTC.

The V gene is TRBV6-5, the J gene TRBJ2-2; perhaps D is TRBD1 or TRBD2 (7 bases each). V lost 4 bases to trimming and J lost 6 bases, with 18 bases between them. CDR3 size: 16 residues. Germline V gives CDR1 MNHEY, CDR2 SVGAGI. The chain's CDR3 is CASSSFQGGTSGELFF. Written as DNA, the CDR3 is TGTGCCAGCAGTTCCTTTCAGGGGGGGACGTCCGGGGAGCTGTTTTTT.

The chain couples TRBV5-1 to TRBJ2-2; tentatively, D is TRBD1 or TRBD2 (5 bases each). The CDR3 consists of 17 residues. Germline V gene sequence: CDR1 SGHRS, CDR2 YFSETQ. V gave up 0 bases and J gave up 5 bases, with 17 bases separating them. In nucleotides, the CDR3 is TGCGCCAGCAGCTTGGGTCCGGGACGAGGGTTTACCGGGGAGCTGTTTTTT. Translated: CASSLGPGRGFTGELFF.

The chain carries TRBV15 and TRBJ1-4, with D possibly matching TRBD1 (6 bases). Trimming removed 1 base at V and 8 bases at J, with 14 bases between. The length of the CDR3 is 15 residues. Germline CDR1 LNHNV, CDR2 YYDKDF (reference sequence). The CDR3 coding sequence is TGTGCCACCAGCAGAGGGGACATATCGGTAGAAAAACTGTTTTTT. The encoded protein is CATSRGDISVEKLFF.

A single count supports this clone. V and J are TRBV9 and TRBJ2-1, with D unclear. V was cut by 4 bases and J by 4 bases, with 15 bases left in between. Per germline, CDR1 SGDLS and CDR2 YYNGEE. The CDR3 sequence is 15 residues long. The CDR3 sequence: CASSPSGSVYNEQFF. In nucleotides, the CDR3 is TGTGCCAGCAGCCCATCCGGGTCCGTTTACAATGAGCAGTTCTTC.

The chain employs TRBV30 and TRBJ2-7; 7 nucleotides match TRBD1. The V gene end was trimmed by 2 bases and the J gene end by 0 bases; junction bases not matched to a gene: 4. The CDR3 loop spans 14 amino acids. CDR1 GTSNPN and CDR2 SVGIG come from the germline V gene (reference sequence). The CDR3 region is CAWSSGGGSYEQYF. The DNA for the CDR3 is TGTGCCTGGAGTTCAGGGGGTGGCTCCTACGAGCAGTACTTC.

Worth noting for this clone: The same CDR3 arises from other DNA sequences in this sample as well. The chain recombines TRBV5-6 with TRBJ2-7; unclear D gene. Trimming stripped 2 bases from V and 2 bases from J, with 8 bases between. CDR1 and CDR2 (germline): SGHDT, YYEEEE. CDR3 length: 13 amino acids. This CDR3 reads CASSLAAAYEQYF. CDR3 in DNA: TGTGCCAGCAGCTTAGCAGCAGCCTACGAGCAGTACTTC.

The CDR3 region has the DNA TGTGCCAGCAGCCTACGCCCGGGGGCGCAGGAAAAACTGTTTTTT. It specifies CASSLRPGAQEKLFF. V usage is TRBV27 and J usage is TRBJ1-4, with a weak D call TRBD1 (6 bases). The CDR3 has 15 residues. Trimming removed 6 bases at V and 8 bases at J, with 19 bases between. Per the germline V gene, CDR1 is MNHEY and CDR2 is SMNVEV (reference sequence).